These T cell receptor beta chains were read from a single sample in a study of blood T cell repertoires in COVID-19. Assay: immunoSEQ multiplex PCR; the TCRdb copy retains only in-frame clones and omits some. The sample consists of 150,000 or so clones, about three quarters of them appearing once. The sequencing input was PBMCs or T cells enriched from blood (not recorded which). Receptors were obtained from a woman between 45 and 60 years old who had recovered from COVID-19. CDR3s include the opening cysteine and the closing phenylalanine or tryptophan. D genes are given only for firm matches. Only part of the rows carry a size: once, few, many, or a class if the clone is expanded.

clone_size: once; d_call: NA; v_call: TRBV9; j_call: TRBJ2-1; cdr3_aa: CASSVGPSSMNEQFF; cdr3_nt: TGTGCCAGCAGCGTAGGGCCTAGCTCCATGAATGAGCAGTTCTTC
clone_size: NA; d_call: NA; v_call: TRBV10-3; j_call: TRBJ1-5; cdr3_aa: CAISESTGGNQPQHF; cdr3_nt: TGTGCCATCAGTGAGTCGACGGGGGGGAATCAGCCCCAGCATTTT
clone_size: NA; d_call: NA; v_call: TRBV5-5; j_call: TRBJ2-1; cdr3_aa: CASSIGQLFF; cdr3_nt: TGTGCCAGCAGCATCGGACAGCTGTTCTTC
clone_size: NA; d_call: NA; v_call: TRBV7-2; j_call: TRBJ1-2; cdr3_aa: CASSLAPGARGPNYGYTF; cdr3_nt: TGTGCCAGCAGCTTAGCTCCAGGGGCCCGAGGCCCTAACTATGGCTACACCTTC
clone_size: NA; d_call: NA; v_call: TRBV5-5; j_call: TRBJ1-1; cdr3_aa: CASSQWGPFTEAFF; cdr3_nt: TGTGCCAGCAGCCAATGGGGGCCCTTCACTGAAGCTTTCTTT
clone_size: NA; d_call: TRBD1; v_call: TRBV29-1; j_call: TRBJ1-5; cdr3_aa: CSVRAEGASQPQHF; cdr3_nt: TGCAGCGTTCGGGCGGAGGGGGCGAGTCAGCCCCAGCATTTT
clone_size: NA; d_call: NA; v_call: TRBV29-1; j_call: TRBJ1-1; cdr3_aa: CSVQNTEAFF; cdr3_nt: TGCAGCGTCCAGAACACTGAAGCTTTCTTT
clone_size: NA; d_call: TRBD2; v_call: TRBV5-5; j_call: TRBJ2-3; cdr3_aa: CASSLTGLAGPDTQYF; cdr3_nt: TGTGCCAGCAGCTTGACGGGACTAGCGGGGCCAGATACGCAGTATTTT
clone_size: NA; d_call: NA; v_call: TRBV3-1/TRBV3-2; j_call: TRBJ2-2; cdr3_aa: CASSGTVGNTGELFF; cdr3_nt: TGTGCCAGCAGCGGAACAGTAGGGAACACCGGGGAGCTGTTTTTT
clone_size: NA; d_call: TRBD1; v_call: TRBV28; j_call: TRBJ1-4; cdr3_aa: CASSWTGDDEKLFF; cdr3_nt: TGTGCCAGCAGCTGGACAGGGGACGATGAAAAACTGTTTTTT
clone_size: NA; d_call: TRBD1; v_call: TRBV9; j_call: TRBJ1-5; cdr3_aa: CASSPTGTGVDQPQHF; cdr3_nt: TGTGCCAGCAGCCCCACAGGGACAGGGGTGGATCAGCCCCAGCATTTT
clone_size: NA; d_call: TRBD2; v_call: TRBV7-9; j_call: TRBJ2-7; cdr3_aa: CASSPGVAGGGEQYF; cdr3_nt: TGTGCCAGCAGTCCCGGGGTAGCGGGGGGAGGGGAGCAGTACTTC
clone_size: NA; d_call: TRBD1; v_call: TRBV5-1; j_call: TRBJ2-7; cdr3_aa: CASSLGDRVHEQYF; cdr3_nt: TGCGCCAGCAGCTTAGGGGACAGGGTGCACGAGCAGTACTTC
clone_size: once; d_call: NA; v_call: TRBV4-1; j_call: TRBJ2-2; cdr3_aa: CASSQGDRGARGAGELFF; cdr3_nt: TGCGCCAGCAGCCAAGGTGACCGAGGGGCCAGGGGGGCCGGGGAGCTGTTTTTT
clone_size: NA; d_call: NA; v_call: TRBV28; j_call: TRBJ1-6; cdr3_aa: CASKEASSYNSPLHF; cdr3_nt: TGTGCCAGCAAGGAGGCTAGCTCCTATAATTCACCCCTCCACTTT
clone_size: NA; d_call: TRBD1; v_call: TRBV11-2; j_call: TRBJ2-7; cdr3_aa: CASSFGTGKISYEQYF; cdr3_nt: TGTGCCAGCAGCTTCGGGACAGGGAAAATCTCCTACGAGCAGTACTTC
clone_size: NA; d_call: TRBD2; v_call: TRBV5-1; j_call: TRBJ2-2; cdr3_aa: CASSRSGTSELIANTGELFF; cdr3_nt: TGCGCCAGCAGCCGTTCCGGGACTAGCGAGCTAATCGCGAACACCGGGGAGCTGTTTTTT
clone_size: NA; d_call: TRBD2; v_call: TRBV7-9; j_call: TRBJ2-6; cdr3_aa: CASSPTSGGSGANVLTF; cdr3_nt: TGTGCCAGCAGCCCGACTAGCGGGGGGTCCGGGGCCAACGTCCTGACTTTC
clone_size: NA; d_call: NA; v_call: TRBV9; j_call: TRBJ1-5; cdr3_aa: CASSVAGQKNQPQHF; cdr3_nt: TGTGCCAGCAGCGTAGCTGGACAAAAGAATCAGCCCCAGCATTTT
clone_size: NA; d_call: NA; v_call: TRBV11-3; j_call: TRBJ2-1; cdr3_aa: CASSLVFREQFF; cdr3_nt: TGTGCCAGCAGCTTAGTTTTCAGGGAGCAGTTCTTC
clone_size: NA; d_call: NA; v_call: TRBV7-9; j_call: TRBJ2-7; cdr3_aa: CASSWQGYEQYF; cdr3_nt: TGTGCCAGCAGCTGGCAGGGTTACGAGCAGTACTTC
clone_size: NA; d_call: NA; v_call: TRBV6-5; j_call: TRBJ2-1; cdr3_aa: CASRFPTGNNEQFF; cdr3_nt: TGTGCCAGCAGATTTCCGACAGGAAACAATGAGCAGTTCTTC
clone_size: few; d_call: TRBD1; v_call: TRBV2; j_call: TRBJ1-2; cdr3_aa: CASSEFGQAINYGYTF; cdr3_nt: TGTGCCAGCAGTGAGTTTGGACAGGCCATTAACTATGGCTACACCTTC
clone_size: NA; d_call: NA; v_call: TRBV11-2; j_call: TRBJ2-1; cdr3_aa: CASSLGASGLPPNEQFF; cdr3_nt: TGTGCCAGCAGCTTAGGGGCCAGCGGCTTACCTCCCAATGAGCAGTTCTTC
clone_size: few; d_call: TRBD1; v_call: TRBV4-2; j_call: TRBJ2-7; cdr3_aa: CASSPRTGGSREQYF; cdr3_nt: TGTGCCAGCAGCCCAAGGACAGGGGGCTCGCGGGAGCAGTACTTC
clone_size: NA; d_call: NA; v_call: TRBV27; j_call: TRBJ1-1; cdr3_aa: CASSLYRGAGTEAFF; cdr3_nt: TGTGCCAGCAGTTTATATCGGGGGGCTGGAACTGAAGCTTTCTTT
clone_size: NA; d_call: TRBD1; v_call: TRBV5-1; j_call: TRBJ2-3; cdr3_aa: CASSPWDRSTDTQYF; cdr3_nt: TGCGCCAGCAGCCCATGGGACAGGAGCACAGATACGCAGTATTTT
clone_size: NA; d_call: NA; v_call: TRBV4-1; j_call: TRBJ2-2; cdr3_aa: CASSQDGADTGELFF; cdr3_nt: TGCGCCAGCAGCCAAGATGGGGCAGACACCGGGGAGCTGTTTTTT
clone_size: once; d_call: NA; v_call: TRBV5-1; j_call: TRBJ2-2; cdr3_aa: CASGQIINTGELFF; cdr3_nt: TGCGCCAGCGGGCAGATCATAAACACCGGGGAGCTGTTTTTT
clone_size: NA; d_call: NA; v_call: TRBV19; j_call: TRBJ1-5; cdr3_aa: CASTPRGVIVNQPQHF; cdr3_nt: TGTGCCAGTACCCCCAGGGGAGTAATAGTCAATCAGCCCCAGCATTTT
clone_size: NA; d_call: NA; v_call: TRBV6-2/TRBV6-3; j_call: TRBJ1-2; cdr3_aa: CASSQQGANYGYTF; cdr3_nt: TGTGCCAGCAGCCAACAGGGAGCTAACTATGGCTACACCTTC
clone_size: NA; d_call: TRBD2; v_call: TRBV6-5; j_call: TRBJ2-2; cdr3_aa: CASSYLAGGRTGELFF; cdr3_nt: TGTGCCAGCAGTTACCTAGCGGGGGGGCGAACCGGGGAGCTGTTTTTT